This T cell receptor beta chain was obtained from a study of T cells in Graves' hyperthyroidism and ophthalmopathy. The hyperthyroidism was newly diagnosed and had lasted under 2 months; the patients were aged 18 to 65. TCR beta CDR3 regions were amplified from RNA. The TCR CDR3 was amplified in a first-round RT-PCR using the HTBI primer set. TCRdb processed the multiplex PCR reads anew with MiXCR; each CDR3 protein has one entry. Of 300,000 to 500,000 distinct CDR3 sequences listed, 15% were seen once; the top ten hold 32%. The clonotype was recovered from a woman between 25 and 40 years old with Graves' hyperthyroidism. Sequencing was performed on blood.

For the CDR3, the DNA is TGTGCCTGGATGGGGTATCAGCGAAACACCATATATTTT. It translates to CAWMGYQRNTIYF. The chain is built from TRBV30 and TRBJ1-3; unclear D gene. Per the germline V gene, CDR1 is GTSNPN and CDR2 is SVGIG (reference sequence). The CDR3 sequence is 13 residues long. V was clipped by 4 bases and J by 5 bases, with 12 bases between them.